The source of this T cell receptor beta chain is a study of shared clonotypes between healthy human individuals. On the study more broadly: Researchers assigned three CD4 naive, three CD4 memory, two CD8 naive and one CD8 memory plate to each donor. Study-level results: A few donors had 5% to 6% of their naive CD4 clonotypes in common. Clonotype sharing among donors was thought likely to change with sequencing depth. Clonotypes which were not shared had lower generation probabilities than clonotypes that all four donors shared.

CDR3 length: 16 amino acids. Trimming pared 3 bases from V and 2 bases from J, leaving 17 bases between. CDR1 is SGHDN and CDR2 is FVKESK in the germline V gene. For this clone: Its antigen is not known.

As defined, naive CD8 cells were CD45RO-negative and positively selected for CCR7, with terminally differentiated effector memory CD45RA+ cells excluded. Assay used: immunoSEQ multiplex PCR; TCRdb lists only in-frame clones, some missing. In the table there are some 2,100,000 clones, under 95% of which are singletons. The chain couples TRBV14 to TRBJ2-7; D assignment may be TRBD1 or TRBD2 (5 bases each). The receptor was isolated from a young man in good health. Some clones in this sample may be carry-over from other donors' samples. The sample comprised naive CD8+ T cells from PBMCs. The chain's CDR3 is CASSHTRDPLAYEQYF. The CDR3 nucleotides are TGTGCCAGCAGCCATACCCGGGACCCATTGGCCTACGAGCAGTACTTC.